This T cell receptor beta chain was documented in a study of cytomegalovirus exposure and HLA in healthy donors (TCRdb year 2017). A note on the overall study: In an earlier analysis of under 750 of the donors, 276 Gb of sequence data and 90 million to 120 million unique TCR beta sequences from about 179 million T cells were reported. An early release covering just under 650 HLA-typed donors comprised about 300 gigabases of sequencing data and roughly 85 million unique TCR sequences. Of the roughly 400 genotyped donors, 81% were placed in the genetic ancestry cluster associated with self-reported Caucasian donors. The study aimed to test whether signatures of past pathogen exposure could be identified by cataloging public T cell receptors. The study profiled the T cell repertoires of hundreds of subjects by immunosequencing and related them to cytomegalovirus serostatus. In addition to the first cohort of roughly 670 subjects, a separate validation cohort of some 120 different subjects was used. To predict cytomegalovirus infection status, the study combined high-throughput TCR immunosequencing, statistical association of individual TCRs with disease status, and machine learning. To study patterns of TCR occurrence, a later analysis re-analyzed previously published TCR beta repertoires from under 750 donors and added high-resolution HLA genotyping. Rather than drawing on any new phenotypic data, the later analysis identified candidate immune exposures from TCR beta sequences and the way those sequences occurred across donors. To decide whether each TCR beta V gene segment behaved as functional or pseudogenic, an earlier analysis of some 540 of the donors relied on high-throughput TCR beta sequencing. Alongside the repertoire data, information on donor age, sex, ethnicity and CMV serostatus was compiled. Genome-wide SNP genotypes for about 65% of the 666 donors were used in a later genetic analysis, which treated that subset as a discovery cohort. Every discovery cohort repertoire had been produced on one sequencing platform. HLA typing included class I and class II loci at four-digit resolution. Typing coverage varied by locus: about 620-630 donors for A, B, C, DRB1 and DQB1; approximately 560 for DQA1; some 610 for DPA1; 450 to 480 for DPB1. Roughly 5 DR-DQ haplotypes were handled as single units for association and clustering, since linkage in the cohort was strong. Among about 370 genotyped donors of the cohort, an average of about 220,000 unique TCR beta nucleotide sequences was sequenced per donor, of which 15% to 20% were non-productive. Points the paper makes about the study in general: It was suggested by the authors that the approach could potentially be generalized to other disease states and immunological phenotypes. For the cohort, immune exposure information was limited to CMV serostatus. In vitro tests confirmed that a few of the cytomegalovirus-associated TCR beta chains recognize cytomegalovirus antigens. In a later genetic analysis, a missense DCLRE1C variant was associated with V-gene and J-gene trimming of TCR beta chains, and the association was replicated in an independent cohort. A total of roughly 160 TCR beta chains were listed by the study as associated with cytomegalovirus. Correlated functional status among segregating V segments might reflect linkage disequilibrium, but an unknown experimental factor could not be ruled out. Most TCR sequences were seen in very few donors, while some public TCRs were found in many individuals. The sequencing pipeline was judged likely to have produced a cluster of highly shared sequence variants as a technical artifact. Several of the top co-occurrence clusters appeared to be linked to parvovirus B19, influenza, CMV and Epstein-Barr virus, according to a later analysis. Roughly uniform sequencing depth across donors was assumed in presence/absence analyses, although this assumption may not hold. In a later genetic analysis, fewer N-insertions in productive TCRs were reported among donors in an Asian-associated ancestry cluster than the roughly 700-donor mean. The classifier was reported to diagnose cytomegalovirus status with high specificity and sensitivity in both the original and validation cohorts. When HLA alleles, especially DR and DQ, strongly co-occurred, TCR associations were difficult to assign to individual alleles. According to a later analysis, TCR association rates differed among HLA loci, with DRB1 alleles showing the most associated TCRs and HLA-C alleles showing the fewest. A further reported finding was that TCR beta sequences accurately predicted the HLA-A and HLA-B alleles for most subjects in the first cohort. A later analysis found that most CMV-associated TCR beta chains appeared HLA-restricted, with HLA associations seemingly driven largely by CMV exposure. Because some donors lacked HLA typing at each locus, the association tests relied only on the typed subset. Because counts were too low, 15 to 20 rarely observed V segments, including chromosome 9 orphons, were excluded from the earlier analysis of fewer than 650 of the donors. The 87-base-pair reads could not distinguish some IMGT-functional V segments, including TRBV6-2 and TRBV6-3, so those segments were excluded. Specific HLA alleles were associated with over 15,000 TCR beta sequences at a false discovery rate of 0.05 in a later analysis. This cohort had only TCR beta chains sequenced, and the lack of alpha or paired-chain data limited which features could be detected. Broadly in line with IMGT annotations, most TCR beta V segments showed up in productive rearrangements about 87% or about 30% of the time in an earlier analysis of roughly 590 of the donors. In a later analysis, HLA-associated TCR beta chains showed more clonal expansion and lower generation probabilities than non-associated chains that were equally common.

In total, just over 650 healthy bone marrow donors made up the cohort. Cohort members were all nominally healthy when sampled, although unrecorded immune exposures were likely present. Of the 700 or so cohort members, around 300 had a positive CMV serostatus and about 350 had a negative one, while no CMV serostatus was recorded for the donor. A peripheral blood sample was provided by each donor, and peripheral blood mononuclear cells were used for TCR beta sequencing. Genomic DNA extraction from the blood cell samples was performed with the Qiagen DNeasy Blood Extraction Kit. Library prep was done by the immunoSEQ multiplex PCR assay. For the multiplex PCR, a mixture combining 60 forward primers for TCR Vbeta segments and 13 reverse primers for TCR Jbeta segments was used. A multiplex PCR assay on genomic DNA amplified the CDR3 region of rearranged TCR beta genes. On the Illumina HiSeq System, the amplified TCR beta libraries were sequenced as 87-base-pair reads. For the original study's pipeline: In a later analysis, approximately 74 million unique TCR beta chains were counted across the approximately 670 repertoires, and roughly 10 million of these chains were shared by at least two donors. A nearest-neighbor algorithm error-corrected the raw reads and collapsed the reads into unique sequences, merging closely related sequences to remove PCR and sequencing errors. To assign V, D and J gene segments, CDR3 sequences were aligned to IMGT reference sequences. For a sequence to be retained, at least a six-nucleotide match to both a V gene segment and a J gene segment was required. A rearrangement was called productive if the CDR3 had no stop codons and remained in frame with V and J, and every other rearrangement was called non-productive. Following IMGT convention, CDR3 was defined as the stretch from the second conserved V-encoded cysteine up to the conserved J-encoded phenylalanine. Sequences without an unambiguous match to a single V gene segment were excluded from the earlier analysis of about 600 of the donors. In an earlier analysis of 587 of the donors, a V segment was called functional when productive rearrangements were above 56.7%, and segregating when the standard deviation between donors exceeded 5%. A statistical classification framework was developed to diagnose cytomegalovirus status using the catalog of TCR beta chain sequences. V and J gene assignment, in a later analysis, came from comparing TCR nucleotide sequences with IMGT/GENE-DB human TR gene sequences. Using the TCRdist pipeline, a later analysis assigned CDR3 sequences along with most-parsimonious VDJ recombination scenarios. In a later analysis, each TCR beta chain was defined by its CDR3 amino acid sequence together with its V-gene family, and reads lacking a unique V-gene family were excluded. In a later analysis, 500 to 650 highly shared, low-generation-probability nucleotide sequences were removed to address suspected cross-contamination and a sequencing artifact. In a later analysis, a clonal expansion index was calculated for each public chain from normalized within-repertoire ranks of inferred template counts. Generation probabilities in a later analysis came from a VDJ recombination model fitted to out-of-frame rearrangements, and those results were checked against IGoR. In a later analysis, hypergeometric tests were used to score TCR-TCR, TCR-HLA and TCR-CMV co-occurrence, with a repertoire-size bias correction applied to TCR pairs. To estimate false discovery rates, a later analysis permuted the HLA or CMV assignments 20 times. In a later analysis, co-occurring TCRs were grouped using DBSCAN, and TCRdist sequence similarity was added for clustering within HLA-allele-positive subsets. Co-occurrence clustering excluded repertoires with fewer than 30,000 or more than 120,000 public chains, plus five with anomalous nucleotide sharing. In its TCRdb copy, this immuneACCESS table keeps in-frame sequences only and misses some clones. Where compared with another copy, unresolved V genes explain less than half of these, and the others have no known cause. That table supplies the V and J calls and clone size; D and trimming were determined from the DNA. This sample holds fewer than 250,000 clones; 85% were observed only once. 1.3% of the sample belongs to the ten largest clones.

Trimming removed 4 bases from V and 7 bases from J; the gene matches leave 11 bases unexplained. Including the terminal cysteine and phenylalanine, the CDR3 comprises 15 residues. CDR3 DNA only is kept here, 45 bases in frame from base 1. Per the germline V gene (reference sequence), PRHDT is the CDR1 and FYEKMQ is the CDR2. Concerning this clone itself: The antigen it binds to is not known. It has no much larger one-base neighbor in the sample; base qualities were not kept.

The rearrangement joined TRBV13 to TRBJ2-7; TRBD1 fits 9 bases in the junction. This receptor was obtained from a human donor in good health. The sample taken for sequencing was PBMCs. The CDR3 here reads CASSSRDRGRQEQYF. The DNA sequence is TGTGCCAGCAGCTCCCGAGACAGGGGGAGGCAAGAGCAGTACTTC.